These 21 T cell receptor beta chains came from one sample sequenced in a study of blood T cells in healthy people across ages. Sample-barcoded 5' priming and a J-beta primer mix drove a second PCR of roughly 7 to 11 cycles. TCRdb reprocessed the 5' RACE reads via MiXCR and lists one record per CDR3 protein. This sample has about 1.8 million distinct CDR3 sequences, with 40% to 55% found just once. The sequencing input was blood. The receptors come from a middle-aged woman in good health.

This clonotype has more than one count but fewer than ten. The V gene is TRBV7-9, the J gene TRBJ1-2; D perhaps matches TRBD1 (6 bases). This CDR3 is built from 15 residues. Germline lookup yields CDR1 SEHNR and CDR2 FQNEAQ (reference sequence). Trimming removed 4 bases at V and 4 bases at J, with 16 bases between. The CDR3 is CASSSTIQGPYGYTF. The DNA of the CDR3 is TGTGCCAGCAGCTCAACAATACAGGGCCCCTATGGCTACACCTTC.

J is TRBJ2-5 and V is TRBV27; no reliable D call. The J call could be wrong; TRBJ2-7 is a better fit for the DNA end. The CDR3 is made up of 13 amino acids. Germline V gene lookup returns CDR1 MNHEY and CDR2 SMNVEV (reference sequence). The CDR3 nucleotides are TGTGCCAGCAGTTTCTCCACAATGACCGAGCAGTACTTC. This encodes CASSFSTMTEQYF.

There are a few counts of this clonotype. This chain uses TRBV20-1 with TRBJ2-5, with D perhaps TRBD1 (6 bases). The germline V gene has CDR1 DFQATT and CDR2 SNEGSKA (reference sequence). V lost 8 bases and J lost 4, with 11 bases in between. The CDR3 sequence is 11 residues long. Here the CDR3 DNA reads TGCAGTAGCGGACAGTCAGAGACCCAGTACTTC. The encoded protein is CSSGQSETQYF.

This clonotype was recorded a few times. The chain recombines TRBV29-1 with TRBJ1-5; D may be TRBD1 (5 bases). Looked up from germline, CDR1 is SQVTM and CDR2 is ANQGSEA. Trimming left V 7 bases short and J 4 bases short, with 11 bases between. The CDR3 spans 12 residues. CDR3 nucleotides: TGCAGCGGCCGGGGCTCAAATCAGCCCCAGCATTTT. As protein: CSGRGSNQPQHF.

The chain combines TRBV20-1 with TRBJ1-1; D remains ambiguous. CDR1 DFQATT and CDR2 SNEGSKA come from the germline V gene (reference sequence). There are 12 residues in the CDR3. Trimming stripped 0 bases from V and 6 bases from J, with 8 bases between. The CDR3 nucleotides read TGCAGTGCTAGAGATTCCGGGTCTGAAGCTTTCTTT. Its translation is CSARDSGSEAFF.

The rearrangement joins TRBV20-1 to TRBJ2-1, with TRBD1 matching over 7 bases. Germline CDR1 is DFQATT and CDR2 is SNEGSKA (reference sequence). This CDR3 has 12 amino acids. The ends lost 5 bases at V and 7 bases at J; junction bases unmatched: 5. In DNA, the CDR3 is TGCAGTGCTGACAGGGCAAGAAATGAGCAGTTCTTC. It codes for CSADRARNEQFF.

This clonotype has more than one count but fewer than ten. The genes are TRBV28 and TRBJ2-3; 7 bases agree with TRBD2. The CDR3 has 13 residues. Germline loops: CDR1 MDHEN, CDR2 SYDVKM. The ends lost 7 bases at V and 1 base at J; junction bases unmatched: 2. Here the CDR3 reads CASIAGRTDTQYF. The CDR3 nucleotides read TGTGCCAGCATAGCGGGCCGCACAGATACGCAGTATTTT.

The V gene is TRBV20-1, the J gene TRBJ1-2, with 10 bases that match TRBD1. The J segment lost 6 bases and the V segment lost 0 bases, leaving 4 bases of the junction unmatched. The CDR3 has 14 residues. From germline, CDR1 is DFQATT and CDR2 SNEGSKA (reference sequence). CDR3 in amino acids: CSARERQGAHGYTF. Written as DNA, the CDR3 is TGCAGTGCTAGAGAAAGACAGGGGGCCCATGGCTACACCTTC.

CDR3 amino acids: CASSLVTGPSYF. CDR3 coding DNA: TGTGCCAGCAGCTTAGTAACAGGGCCTTCGTACTTC. The V and J genes are TRBV7-2 and TRBJ2-5; weak D call: TRBD1 (6 bases). The ends were cut back, 1 base at V and 13 bases at J, with 13 bases in the middle. This CDR3 is built from 12 residues. CDR1 and CDR2 from the germline V gene are SGHTA and FQGNSA.

This clonotype was observed a few times. The rearrangement links TRBV7-8 to TRBJ2-1; possible D gene TRBD2, 6 bases. The V end lost 1 base, the J end lost 5 bases, and 12 bases lay between the germline ends. Germline CDR1 is SGHVS and CDR2 is FQNEAQ. There are 15 residues in the CDR3. In DNA, the CDR3 is TGTGCCAGCAGCTTAGTCGGGGGAAATGACAATGAGCAGTTCTTC. Translating it yields CASSLVGGNDNEQFF.

This chain uses TRBV12-3 or TRBV12-4 with TRBJ1-5; 10 nucleotides line up with TRBD1. CDR3 length equals 14 residues. V lost 6 bases to trimming and J lost 5 bases; unmatched junction nucleotides: 4. CDR3 DNA sequence: TGTGCCAGCAGATCGGGACAGGGGTATCAGCCCCAGCATTTT. This translates into CASRSGQGYQPQHF.

The J gene is TRBJ2-5, the V gene TRBV12-3 or TRBV12-4; D is unresolved. The DNA end is more similar to TRBJ2-7, so the J call may be wrong. CDR3 size: 14 residues. CDR3 nucleotide sequence: TGTGCCAGCAGCTCGACCCACGACCTCTACGAGCAGTACTTC. The encoded protein is CASSSTHDLYEQYF.

V and J are TRBV24-1 and TRBJ2-1, with D tentatively TRBD1 or TRBD2 (5 bases each). Germline V CDR1 and CDR2: KGHDR, SFDVKD. V lost 8 bases, J lost 8 bases, and 12 bases lay in between. CDR3 size: 12 residues. The CDR3 bases are TGTGCCACCATGGGGGTCGACCATGAGCAGTTCTTC. This encodes CATMGVDHEQFF.

The V call is TRBV6-5, the J call TRBJ1-6; the match to TRBD1 covers 7 bases. Germline trimming cut 7 bases from V and 9 bases from J; bases unmatched to any gene: 9. CDR1 is MNHEY, CDR2 SVGAGI, per germline. The CDR3 spans 14 residues. The CDR3, as DNA: TGTGCCAGCAAAAGGCAGGGGGATTCTTCACCCCTCCACTTT. Its translation is CASKRQGDSSPLHF.

The rearrangement uses TRBV7-2 and TRBJ2-1; 12 nucleotides match TRBD1. The CDR3 runs to 17 residues. Germline V lookup: CDR1 SGHTA, CDR2 FQGNSA. J lost 15 bases, V lost 3 bases, and 18 bases had no gene match. In DNA, the CDR3 is TGTGCCAGCAGCTTGGCCCCCGGGACAGGGGGCTCCCGGAATCGGTTCTTC. Translating it yields CASSLAPGTGGSRNRFF.

CDR3 loop: CASSLLGLAGAGANVLTF. CDR3 nucleotides: TGTGCCAGCAGTTTATTGGGGCTAGCGGGGGCTGGGGCCAACGTCCTGACTTTC. The chain combines TRBV28 with TRBJ2-6; 10 bases agree with TRBD2. This CDR3 is 18 amino acids long. Trimming cost V 1 base and J 2 bases; bases outside gene matches: 5. Germline V lookup: CDR1 MDHEN, CDR2 SYDVKM. Based on the CDR3 plus reference TRBV28 and TRBJ2-6, the full variable domain is DVKVTQSSRYLVKRTGEKVFLECVQDMDHENMFWYRQDPGLGLRLIYFSYDVKMKEKGDIPEGYSVSREKKERFSLILESASTNQTSMYLCASSLLGLAGAGANVLTFGAGSRLTVL.

This chain links TRBV20-1 with TRBJ2-1, with TRBD2 matching 8 bases. Germline CDR1 is DFQATT and CDR2 is SNEGSKA (reference sequence). J lost 0 bases, V lost 5 bases, and 6 bases had no gene match. The CDR3 is 15 residues long. The CDR3 nucleotides are TGCAGTGCTTTAGCGGGGCAAAGCTCCTACAATGAGCAGTTCTTC. Protein sequence: CSALAGQSSYNEQFF.

The chain carries TRBV7-9 and TRBJ2-3; 15 bases are shared with TRBD2. V lost 5 bases to trimming and J lost 2 bases; unmatched junction nucleotides: 14. The CDR3 covers 20 residues. The V gene's germline CDR1 is SEHNR and CDR2 FQNEAQ (reference sequence). The CDR3 here is CASSPERTSGGDHSTDTQYF. CDR3 nucleotides: TGTGCCAGCAGCCCCGAACGGACTAGCGGGGGGGATCACTCCACAGATACGCAGTATTTT.

The chain recombines TRBV19 with TRBJ1-5; 8 bases are shared with TRBD1. CDR1 LNHDA and CDR2 SQIVND come from the germline V gene (reference sequence). J was trimmed by 5 bases and V by 5 bases; bases with no gene match: 5. The CDR3 has 14 amino acids. CDR3 loop: CASSPQGAYQPQHF. CDR3 coding DNA: TGTGCCAGTAGTCCGCAGGGGGCTTATCAGCCCCAGCATTTT.

The V and J genes are TRBV20-1 and TRBJ2-7; 10 bases line up with TRBD2. The germline CDR1 and CDR2 sequences are DFQATT and SNEGSKA (reference sequence). V was clipped by 1 base and J by 4 bases; unmatched bases: 4. The CDR3 has 14 residues. The chain's CDR3 is CSARGIAGGYEQYF. The CDR3 coding sequence is TGCAGTGCTAGAGGTATAGCGGGGGGTTACGAGCAGTACTTC.

This rearrangement joins TRBV10-3 to TRBJ2-5; D not resolved. In germline, CDR1 is ENHRY, CDR2 SYGVKD. The CDR3 spans 12 residues. Trimming stripped 10 bases from V and 11 bases from J, with 20 bases between. The CDR3 coding sequence is TGTGCCACAGAGGATGGGTCGGATGAGCAGTACTTC. This sequence encodes CATEDGSDEQYF.